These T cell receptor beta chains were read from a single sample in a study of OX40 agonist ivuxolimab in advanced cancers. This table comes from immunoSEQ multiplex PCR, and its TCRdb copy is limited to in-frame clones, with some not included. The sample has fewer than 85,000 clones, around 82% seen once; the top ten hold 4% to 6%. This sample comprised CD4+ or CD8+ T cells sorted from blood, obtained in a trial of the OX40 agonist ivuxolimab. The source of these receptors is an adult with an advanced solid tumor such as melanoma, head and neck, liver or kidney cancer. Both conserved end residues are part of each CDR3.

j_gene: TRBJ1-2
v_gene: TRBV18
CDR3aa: CASSLPGTGYGYTF

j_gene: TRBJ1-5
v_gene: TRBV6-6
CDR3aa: CASSSDGQVSNQPQHF

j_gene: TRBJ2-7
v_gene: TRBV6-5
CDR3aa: CASSRTGANYEQYF

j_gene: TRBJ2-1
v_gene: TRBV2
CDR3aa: CASSFRQGYEQFF

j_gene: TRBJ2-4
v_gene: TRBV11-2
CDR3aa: CASSFENRPLAKNIQYF

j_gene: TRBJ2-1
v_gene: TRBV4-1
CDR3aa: CASSRNGLADNNEQFF

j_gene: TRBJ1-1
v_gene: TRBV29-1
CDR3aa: CSVERDRRPTEAFF

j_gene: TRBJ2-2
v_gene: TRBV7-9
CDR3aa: CASSLGTRELFF

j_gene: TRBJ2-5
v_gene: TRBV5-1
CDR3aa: CASSLVQGLEETQYF

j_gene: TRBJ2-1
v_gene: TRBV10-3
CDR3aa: CAISDRGLAEDNEQFF

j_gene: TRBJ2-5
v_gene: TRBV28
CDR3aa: CASSLPGKETQYF

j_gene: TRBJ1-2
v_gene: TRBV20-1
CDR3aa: CSAIDRGKNTF

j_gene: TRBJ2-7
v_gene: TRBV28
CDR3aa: CASSGRGQGTYEQYF

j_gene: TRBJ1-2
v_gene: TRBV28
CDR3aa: CASSSQTGSGYTF

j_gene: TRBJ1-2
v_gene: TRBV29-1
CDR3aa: CSARFGGGLLDYGYTF

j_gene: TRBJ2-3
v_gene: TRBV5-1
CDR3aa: CASNRGRQRDNTDTQYF

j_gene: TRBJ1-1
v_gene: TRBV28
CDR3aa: CASSPFGGDTEAFF

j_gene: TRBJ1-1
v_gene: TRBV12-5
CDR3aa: CASGLEGEAFF

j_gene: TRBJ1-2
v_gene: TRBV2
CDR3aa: CASRANGQGGYGYTF

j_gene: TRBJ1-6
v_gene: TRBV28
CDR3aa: CASSLFGRGNSPLHF

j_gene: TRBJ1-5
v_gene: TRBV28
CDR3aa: CASTKGQPNQPQHF

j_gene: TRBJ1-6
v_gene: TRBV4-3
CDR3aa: CASSQSSNSRLSYNSPLHF

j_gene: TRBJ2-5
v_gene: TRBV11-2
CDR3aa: CASSLGASGLNVETQYF

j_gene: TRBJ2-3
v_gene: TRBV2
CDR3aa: CASSAGNTDTQYF

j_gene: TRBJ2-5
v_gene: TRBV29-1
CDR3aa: CSVADSGETQYF

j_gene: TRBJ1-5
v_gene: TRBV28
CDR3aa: CASRGQGGVNQPQHF

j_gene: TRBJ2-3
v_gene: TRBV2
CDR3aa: CASSGLAGADGGDTQYF

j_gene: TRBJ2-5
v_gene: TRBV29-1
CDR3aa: CSVGTGNQPETQYF

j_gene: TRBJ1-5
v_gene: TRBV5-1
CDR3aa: CASSFTGGDQPQHF

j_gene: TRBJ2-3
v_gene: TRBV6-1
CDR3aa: CASSGAKGTGVTDTQYF

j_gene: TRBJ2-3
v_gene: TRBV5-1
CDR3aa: CASSYGLAGTTQYF

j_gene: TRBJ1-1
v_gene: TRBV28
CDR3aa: CASSFYEGGTEAFF

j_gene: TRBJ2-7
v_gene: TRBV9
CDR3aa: CASSVATGAGDLALQSEQYF

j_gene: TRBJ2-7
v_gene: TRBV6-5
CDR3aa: CASSYLAGGPQGEQYF

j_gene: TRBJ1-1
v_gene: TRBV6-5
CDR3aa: CASSLSARDTEAFF

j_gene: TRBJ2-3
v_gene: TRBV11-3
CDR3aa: CASSLDAEGLRYF

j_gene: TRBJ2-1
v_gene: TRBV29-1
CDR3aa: CSVARYAYNEQFF

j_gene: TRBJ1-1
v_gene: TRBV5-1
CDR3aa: CASRYQGGNTEAFF

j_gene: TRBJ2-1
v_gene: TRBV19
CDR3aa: CASSIVQRGPNNEQFF

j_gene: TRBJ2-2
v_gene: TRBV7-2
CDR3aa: CASSLAGARGELFF

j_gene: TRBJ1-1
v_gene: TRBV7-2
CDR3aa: CASIPQGGHRAFF

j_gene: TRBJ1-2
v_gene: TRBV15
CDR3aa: CATSRDSFGYTF

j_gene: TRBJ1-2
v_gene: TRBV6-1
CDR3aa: CASSEITGSLGYGYTF

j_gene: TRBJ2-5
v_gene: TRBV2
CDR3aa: CATAGGSQETQYF

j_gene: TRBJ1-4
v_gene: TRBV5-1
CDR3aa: CASSSDPTGSGEKLFF